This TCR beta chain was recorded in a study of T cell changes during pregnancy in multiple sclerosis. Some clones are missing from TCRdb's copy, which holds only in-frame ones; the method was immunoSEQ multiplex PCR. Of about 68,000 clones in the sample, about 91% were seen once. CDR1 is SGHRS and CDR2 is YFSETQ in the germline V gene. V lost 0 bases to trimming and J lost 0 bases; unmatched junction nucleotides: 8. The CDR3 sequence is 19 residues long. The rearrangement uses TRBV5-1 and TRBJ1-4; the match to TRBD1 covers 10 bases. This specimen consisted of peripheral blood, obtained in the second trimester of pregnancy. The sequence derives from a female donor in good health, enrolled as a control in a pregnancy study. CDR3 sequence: CASSLDWDRGITTNEKLFF. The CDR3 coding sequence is TGCGCCAGCAGCTTGGATTGGGACAGGGGAATCACAACTAATGAAAAACTGTTTTTT.